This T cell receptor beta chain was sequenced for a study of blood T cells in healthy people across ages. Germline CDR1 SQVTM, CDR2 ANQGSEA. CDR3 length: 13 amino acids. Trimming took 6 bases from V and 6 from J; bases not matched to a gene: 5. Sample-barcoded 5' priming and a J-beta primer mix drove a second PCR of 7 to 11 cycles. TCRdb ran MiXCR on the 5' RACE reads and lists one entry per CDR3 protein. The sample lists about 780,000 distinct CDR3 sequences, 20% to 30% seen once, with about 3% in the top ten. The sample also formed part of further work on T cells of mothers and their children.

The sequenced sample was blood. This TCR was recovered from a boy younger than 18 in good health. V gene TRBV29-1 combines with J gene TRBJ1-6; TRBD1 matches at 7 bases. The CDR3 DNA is TGCAGCGTCCGACAGGGTGTTAATTCACCCCTCCACTTT. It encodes CSVRQGVNSPLHF.